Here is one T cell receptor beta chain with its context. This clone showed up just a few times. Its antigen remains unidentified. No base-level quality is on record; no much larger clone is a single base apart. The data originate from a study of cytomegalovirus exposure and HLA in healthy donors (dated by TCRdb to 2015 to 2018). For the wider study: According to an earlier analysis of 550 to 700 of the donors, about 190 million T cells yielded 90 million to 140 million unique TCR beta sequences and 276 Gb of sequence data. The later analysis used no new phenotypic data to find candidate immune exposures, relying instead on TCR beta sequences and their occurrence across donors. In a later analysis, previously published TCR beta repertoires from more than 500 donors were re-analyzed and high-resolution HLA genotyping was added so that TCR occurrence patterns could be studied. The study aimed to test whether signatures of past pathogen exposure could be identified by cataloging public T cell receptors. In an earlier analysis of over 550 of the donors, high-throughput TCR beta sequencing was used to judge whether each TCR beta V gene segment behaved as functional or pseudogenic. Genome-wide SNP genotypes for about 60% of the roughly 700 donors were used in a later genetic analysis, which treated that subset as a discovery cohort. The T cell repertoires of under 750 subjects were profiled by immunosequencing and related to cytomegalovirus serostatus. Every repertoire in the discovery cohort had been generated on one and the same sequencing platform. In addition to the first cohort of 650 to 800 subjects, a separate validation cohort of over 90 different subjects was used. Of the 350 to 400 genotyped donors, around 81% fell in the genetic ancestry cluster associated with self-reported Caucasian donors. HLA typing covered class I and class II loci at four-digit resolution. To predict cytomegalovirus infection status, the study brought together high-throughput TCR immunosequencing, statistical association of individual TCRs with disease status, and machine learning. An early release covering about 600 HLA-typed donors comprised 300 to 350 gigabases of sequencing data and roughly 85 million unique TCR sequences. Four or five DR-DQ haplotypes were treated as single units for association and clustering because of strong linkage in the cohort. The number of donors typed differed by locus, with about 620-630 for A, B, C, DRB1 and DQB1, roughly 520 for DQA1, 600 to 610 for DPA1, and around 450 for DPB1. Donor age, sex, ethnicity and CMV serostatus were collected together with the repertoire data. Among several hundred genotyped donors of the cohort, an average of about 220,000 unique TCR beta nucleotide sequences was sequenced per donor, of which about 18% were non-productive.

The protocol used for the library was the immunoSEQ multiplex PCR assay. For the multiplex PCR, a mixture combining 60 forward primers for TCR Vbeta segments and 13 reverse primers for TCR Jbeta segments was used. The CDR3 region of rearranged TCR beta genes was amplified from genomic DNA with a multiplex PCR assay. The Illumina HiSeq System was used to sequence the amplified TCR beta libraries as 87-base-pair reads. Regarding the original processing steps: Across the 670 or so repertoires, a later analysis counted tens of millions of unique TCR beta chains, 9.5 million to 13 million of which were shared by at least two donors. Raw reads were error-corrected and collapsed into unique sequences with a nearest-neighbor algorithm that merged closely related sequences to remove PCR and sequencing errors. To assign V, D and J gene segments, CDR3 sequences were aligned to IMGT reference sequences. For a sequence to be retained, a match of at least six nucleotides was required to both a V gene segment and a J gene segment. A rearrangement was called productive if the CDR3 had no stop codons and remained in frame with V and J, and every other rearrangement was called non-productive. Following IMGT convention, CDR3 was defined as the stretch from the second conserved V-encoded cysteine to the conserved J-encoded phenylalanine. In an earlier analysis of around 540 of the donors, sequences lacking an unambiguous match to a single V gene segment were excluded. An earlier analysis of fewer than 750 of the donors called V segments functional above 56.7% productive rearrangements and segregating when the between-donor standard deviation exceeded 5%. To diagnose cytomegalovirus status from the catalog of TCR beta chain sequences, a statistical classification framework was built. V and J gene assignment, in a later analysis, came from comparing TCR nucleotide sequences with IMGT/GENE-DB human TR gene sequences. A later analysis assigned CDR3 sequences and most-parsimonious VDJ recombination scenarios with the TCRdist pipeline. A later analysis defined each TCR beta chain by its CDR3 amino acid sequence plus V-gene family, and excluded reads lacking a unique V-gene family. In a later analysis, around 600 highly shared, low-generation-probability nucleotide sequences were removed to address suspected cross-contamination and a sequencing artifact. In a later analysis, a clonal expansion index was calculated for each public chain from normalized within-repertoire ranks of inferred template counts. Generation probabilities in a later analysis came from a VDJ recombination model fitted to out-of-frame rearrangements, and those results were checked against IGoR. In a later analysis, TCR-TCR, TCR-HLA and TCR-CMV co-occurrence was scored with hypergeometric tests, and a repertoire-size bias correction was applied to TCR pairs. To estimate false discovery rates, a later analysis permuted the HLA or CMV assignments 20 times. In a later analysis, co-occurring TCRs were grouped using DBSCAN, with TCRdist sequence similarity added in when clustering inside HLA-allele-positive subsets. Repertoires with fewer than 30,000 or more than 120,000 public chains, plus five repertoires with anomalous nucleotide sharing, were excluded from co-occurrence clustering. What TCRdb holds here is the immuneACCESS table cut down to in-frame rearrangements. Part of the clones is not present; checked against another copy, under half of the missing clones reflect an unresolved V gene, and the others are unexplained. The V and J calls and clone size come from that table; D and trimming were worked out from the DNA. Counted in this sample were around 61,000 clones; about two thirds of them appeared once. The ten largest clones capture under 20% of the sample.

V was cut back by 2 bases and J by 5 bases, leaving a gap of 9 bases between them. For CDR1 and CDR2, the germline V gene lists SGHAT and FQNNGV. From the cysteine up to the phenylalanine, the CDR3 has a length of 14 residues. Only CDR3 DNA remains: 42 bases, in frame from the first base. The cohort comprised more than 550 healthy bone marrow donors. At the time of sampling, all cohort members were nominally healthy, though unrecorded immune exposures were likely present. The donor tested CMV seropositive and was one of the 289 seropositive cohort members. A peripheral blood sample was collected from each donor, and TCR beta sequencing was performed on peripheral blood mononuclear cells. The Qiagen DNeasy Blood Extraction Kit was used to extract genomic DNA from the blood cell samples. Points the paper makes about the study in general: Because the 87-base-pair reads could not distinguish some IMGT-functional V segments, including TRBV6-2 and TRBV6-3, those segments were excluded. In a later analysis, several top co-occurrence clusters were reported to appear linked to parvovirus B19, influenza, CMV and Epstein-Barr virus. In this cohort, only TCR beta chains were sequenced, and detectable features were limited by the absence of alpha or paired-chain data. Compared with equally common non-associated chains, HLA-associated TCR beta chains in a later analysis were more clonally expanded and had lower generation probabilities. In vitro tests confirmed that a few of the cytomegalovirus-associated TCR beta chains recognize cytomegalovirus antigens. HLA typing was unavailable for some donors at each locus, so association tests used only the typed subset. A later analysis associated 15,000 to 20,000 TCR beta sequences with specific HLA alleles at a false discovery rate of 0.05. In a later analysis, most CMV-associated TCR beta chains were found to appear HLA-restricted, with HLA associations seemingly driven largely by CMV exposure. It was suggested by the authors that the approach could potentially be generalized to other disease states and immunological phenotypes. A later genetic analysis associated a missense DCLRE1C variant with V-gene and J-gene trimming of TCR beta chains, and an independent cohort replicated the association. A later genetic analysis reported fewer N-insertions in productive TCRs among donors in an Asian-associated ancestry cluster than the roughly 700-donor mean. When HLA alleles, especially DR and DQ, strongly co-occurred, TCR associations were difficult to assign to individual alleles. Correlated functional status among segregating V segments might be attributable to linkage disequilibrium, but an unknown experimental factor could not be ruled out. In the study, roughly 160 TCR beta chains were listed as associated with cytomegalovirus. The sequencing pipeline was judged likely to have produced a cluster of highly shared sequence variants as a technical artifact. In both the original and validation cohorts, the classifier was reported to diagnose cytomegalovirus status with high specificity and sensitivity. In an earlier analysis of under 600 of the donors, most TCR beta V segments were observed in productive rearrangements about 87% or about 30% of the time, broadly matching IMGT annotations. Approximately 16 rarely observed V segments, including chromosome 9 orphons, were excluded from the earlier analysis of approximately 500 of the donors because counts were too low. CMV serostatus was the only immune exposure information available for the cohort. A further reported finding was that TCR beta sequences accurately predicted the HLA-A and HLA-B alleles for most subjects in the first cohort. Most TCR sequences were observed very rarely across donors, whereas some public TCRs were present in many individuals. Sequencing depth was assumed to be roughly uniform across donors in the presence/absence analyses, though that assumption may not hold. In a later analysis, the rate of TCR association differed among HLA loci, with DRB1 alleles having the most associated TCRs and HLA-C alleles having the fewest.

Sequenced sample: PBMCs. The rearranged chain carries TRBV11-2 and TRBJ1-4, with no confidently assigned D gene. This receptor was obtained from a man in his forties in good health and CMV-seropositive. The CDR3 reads CASSLWGGNEKLFF. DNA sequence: TGTGCCAGCAGCTTATGGGGAGGGAATGAAAAACTGTTTTTT.